This T cell receptor beta chain was identified in a study of tumor-infiltrating lymphocytes in primary liver carcinoma. It was from 20-30 mg of unsorted bulk tissue that RNA and DNA were co-extracted. The study enrolled treatment-naive patients with chronic HBV infection. Per tumor, sampling covered five separate regions. Production of TCR beta cDNA used around 500 ng total RNA together with a constant-region primer. Generation of the TCR beta libraries relied on three nested multiplex PCR rounds using slightly modified ARM-PCR. Amplification in the first two PCR rounds was performed using TRBV1-TRBV30 forward primers and a C-beta reverse primer for approximately 10 cycles each. MiXCR, applied by TCRdb to the multiplex PCR reads, yields one record per CDR3 protein. Of around 21,000 distinct CDR3 sequences in the sample, approximately 70% are singletons; the top ten hold around 40%. The length of the CDR3 is 16 residues. CDR1 is SGHAT, CDR2 FQDESV, per germline (reference sequence).

General study findings and limits: All five tumor regions shared only about 7.5-25% of top clones. Compared with blood, tumor repertoires held significantly more in their top 250 clones.

With respect to this clonotype: The antigen is undetermined. A junction end diverges from the germline sequence, so it may reflect a read error.

This sequence joins TRBV11-1 and TRBJ2-7; D not certain. The material sequenced was liver tumor tissue from sampling region 1. Described subset: tumor region T1, superior pole. This receptor was taken from a man in his forties with primary liver carcinoma and hepatitis B virus infection. Here the CDR3 reads CVSSSICSFSLYDQYF. Here the CDR3 DNA reads TGTGTCAGCAGCTCAATATGCTCTTTCAGCCTCTACGATCAGTACTTC.